A single sample is the source of the 3 T cell receptor beta chains below, sequenced in a study of human T cells and chemical hapten exposure. The time point was: patch test 1, 2 weeks after DPC sensitization. Documented treatment: therapeutic diphenylcyclopropenone sensitization with weekly scalp DPC. Using its own MiXCR run on the RACE reads, TCRdb lists one record per CDR3 protein. This table holds 71,000 or so distinct CDR3 sequences, more than 8% found once. Here the sequenced sample was whole blood, taken in connection with sensitization to the hapten diphenylcyclopropenone (DPC). The receptors come from a woman aged 40 to 55 with alopecia areata. Some clones in this sample may be carry-over from other donors' samples.

This clonotype came up many times. The rearrangement links TRBV29-1 to TRBJ2-4; D not resolved. Trimming stripped 2 bases from V and 3 bases from J, with 14 bases between. There are 15 residues in the CDR3. Germline CDR1 is SQVTM and CDR2 is ANQGSEA. CDR3 in amino acids: CSVEFAVRRKNIQYF. CDR3 DNA: TGCAGCGTTGAATTTGCGGTGCGGCGCAAAAACATTCAGTACTTC.

This chain joins TRBV27 and TRBJ2-7, with D tentatively TRBD2 (6 bases). V lost 6 bases and J lost 7, with 13 bases in between. Germline CDR1 reads MNHEY; CDR2 reads SMNVEV (reference sequence). This CDR3 region has 12 residues. CDR3 coding DNA: TGTGCCAGCAGGCAGAGGGAGGAAGAGCAGTACTTC. This translates into CASRQREEEQYF.

This clonotype was recorded at least ten times. V gene TRBV9 combines with J gene TRBJ1-1; TRBD1 is a possible D gene (6 bases). Germline V gene data show CDR1 as SGDLS and CDR2 as YYNGEE. The V and J ends lost 4 bases and 5 bases respectively, with 15 bases between them. The CDR3 covers 14 residues. The CDR3 DNA follows: TGTGCCAGCAGCCCCAGGGGAGGGGGAACTGAAGCTTTCTTT. Its translation: CASSPRGGGTEAFF.